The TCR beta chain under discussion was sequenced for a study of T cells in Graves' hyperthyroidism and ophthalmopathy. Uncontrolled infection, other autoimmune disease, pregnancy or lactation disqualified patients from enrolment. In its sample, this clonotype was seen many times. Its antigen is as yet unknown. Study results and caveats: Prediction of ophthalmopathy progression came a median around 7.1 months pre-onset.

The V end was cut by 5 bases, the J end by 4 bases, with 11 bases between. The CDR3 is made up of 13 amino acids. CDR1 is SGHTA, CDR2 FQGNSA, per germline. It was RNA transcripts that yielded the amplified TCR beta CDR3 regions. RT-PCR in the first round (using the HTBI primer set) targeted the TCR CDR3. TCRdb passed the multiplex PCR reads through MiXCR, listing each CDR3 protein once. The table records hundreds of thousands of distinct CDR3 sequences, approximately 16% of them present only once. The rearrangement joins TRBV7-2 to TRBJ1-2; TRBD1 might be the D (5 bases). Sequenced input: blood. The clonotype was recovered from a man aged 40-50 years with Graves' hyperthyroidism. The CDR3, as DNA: TGTGCCAGCAGCCGGGACGGTAGCTATGGCTACACCTTC. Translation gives CASSRDGSYGYTF.